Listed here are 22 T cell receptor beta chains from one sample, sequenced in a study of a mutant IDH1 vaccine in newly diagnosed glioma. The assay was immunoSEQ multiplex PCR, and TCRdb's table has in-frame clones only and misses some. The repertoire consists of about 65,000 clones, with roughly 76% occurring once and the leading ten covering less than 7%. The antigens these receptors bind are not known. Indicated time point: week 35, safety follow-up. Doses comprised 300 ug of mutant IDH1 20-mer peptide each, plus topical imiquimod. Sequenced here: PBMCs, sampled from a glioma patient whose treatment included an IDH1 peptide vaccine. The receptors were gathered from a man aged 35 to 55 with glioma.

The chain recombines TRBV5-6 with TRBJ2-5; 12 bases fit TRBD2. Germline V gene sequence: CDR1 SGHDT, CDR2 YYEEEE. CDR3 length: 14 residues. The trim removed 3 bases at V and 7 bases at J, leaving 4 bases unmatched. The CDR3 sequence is CASSSLLAGGTQYF. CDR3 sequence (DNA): TGTGCCAGCAGCTCGTTACTAGCGGGGGGGACCCAGTACTTC.

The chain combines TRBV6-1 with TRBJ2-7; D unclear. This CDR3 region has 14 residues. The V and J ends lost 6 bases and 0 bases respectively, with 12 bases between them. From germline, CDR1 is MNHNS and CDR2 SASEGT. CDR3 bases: TGTGCCAGCAGGGGTCCCCAAAACTCCTACGAGCAGTACTTC. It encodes CASRGPQNSYEQYF.

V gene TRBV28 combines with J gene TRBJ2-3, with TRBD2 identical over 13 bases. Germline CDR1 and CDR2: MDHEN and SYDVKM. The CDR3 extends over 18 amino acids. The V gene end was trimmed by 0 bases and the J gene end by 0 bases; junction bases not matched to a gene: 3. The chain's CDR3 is CASSLWTSGRPSTDTQYF. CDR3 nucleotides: TGTGCCAGCAGTTTATGGACTAGCGGGAGGCCTAGCACAGATACGCAGTATTTT.

The CDR3 nucleotides read TGTGCCAGCAGTTCGGGGGGACAGGGAGGAGGCTACACCTTC. Translation gives CASSSGGQGGGYTF. The gene calls are TRBV28 and TRBJ1-2, with 9 positions matching TRBD1. In germline, CDR1 is MDHEN, CDR2 SYDVKM. Unmatched junction bases numbered 8, after V lost 4 bases and J lost 8 bases. The CDR3 extends over 14 amino acids.

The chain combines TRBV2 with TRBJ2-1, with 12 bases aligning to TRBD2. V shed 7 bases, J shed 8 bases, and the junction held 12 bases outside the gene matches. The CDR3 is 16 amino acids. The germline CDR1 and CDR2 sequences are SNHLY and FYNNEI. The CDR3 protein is CASNPAGLAGQHEQFF. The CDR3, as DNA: TGTGCCAGCAACCCCGCCGGACTAGCGGGGCAACATGAGCAGTTCTTC.

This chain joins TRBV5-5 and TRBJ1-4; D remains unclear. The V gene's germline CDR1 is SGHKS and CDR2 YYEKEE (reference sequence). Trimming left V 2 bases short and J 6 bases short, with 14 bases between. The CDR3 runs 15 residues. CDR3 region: CASSFLVGQDEKLFF. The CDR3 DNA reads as TGTGCCAGCAGCTTCCTGGTTGGGCAGGATGAAAAACTGTTTTTT. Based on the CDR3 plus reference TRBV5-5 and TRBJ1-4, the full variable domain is DAGVTQSPTHLIKTRGQQVTLRCSPISGHKSVSWYQQVLGQGPQFIFQYYEKEERGRGNFPDRFSARQFPNYSSELNVNALLLGDSALYLCASSFLVGQDEKLFFGSGTQLSVL.

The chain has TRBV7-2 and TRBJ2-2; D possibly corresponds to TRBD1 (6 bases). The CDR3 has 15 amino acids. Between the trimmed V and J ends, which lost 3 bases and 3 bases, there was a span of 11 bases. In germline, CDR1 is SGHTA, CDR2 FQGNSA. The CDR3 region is CASSFRDTYTGELFF. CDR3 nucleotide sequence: TGTGCCAGCAGCTTCCGGGACACCTACACCGGGGAGCTGTTTTTT.

DNA of the CDR3: TGTGCCAGCAGTGAATCCCCACGCTCTAACTATGGCTACACCTTC. Amino acid sequence: CASSESPRSNYGYTF. This chain links TRBV6-1 with TRBJ1-2; D is unresolved. The CDR3 totals 15 residues. Per germline, CDR1 MNHNS and CDR2 SASEGT. Deletions cut 2 bases from V and 0 bases from J, with 10 bases between.

The CDR3 DNA follows: TGCGCCAGCAGTCAATCGTGGGGACCTACTCGTGAAAAACTGTTTTTT. Translated, it gives CASSQSWGPTREKLFF. The chain is built from TRBV23-1 and TRBJ1-4, with D maybe TRBD1 (5 bases). TRBV23-1 is an open reading frame whose function is uncertain. V lost 0 bases and J 7 bases, leaving 15 bases between the germline ends. The CDR3 loop spans 16 amino acids.

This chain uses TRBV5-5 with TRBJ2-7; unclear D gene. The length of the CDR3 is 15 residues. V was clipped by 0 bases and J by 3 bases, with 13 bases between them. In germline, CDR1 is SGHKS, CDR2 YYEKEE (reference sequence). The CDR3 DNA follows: TGTGCCAGCAGCTTGGAACCCCTGGAATTCTACGAGCAGTACTTC. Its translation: CASSLEPLEFYEQYF.

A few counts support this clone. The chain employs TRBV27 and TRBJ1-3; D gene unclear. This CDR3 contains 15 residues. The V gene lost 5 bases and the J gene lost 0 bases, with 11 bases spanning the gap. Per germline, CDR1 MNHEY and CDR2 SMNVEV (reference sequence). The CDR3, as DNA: TGTGCCAGCAGTCAATTCTTAAGCTCTGGAAACACCATATATTTT. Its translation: CASSQFLSSGNTIYF.

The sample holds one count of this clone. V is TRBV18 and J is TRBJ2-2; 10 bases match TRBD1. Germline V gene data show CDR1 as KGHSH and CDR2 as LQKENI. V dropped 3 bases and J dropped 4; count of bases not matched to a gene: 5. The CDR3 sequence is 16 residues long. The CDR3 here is CASSPRDRGVTGELFF. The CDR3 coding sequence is TGTGCCAGCTCACCGCGGGACAGGGGTGTCACCGGGGAGCTGTTTTTT.

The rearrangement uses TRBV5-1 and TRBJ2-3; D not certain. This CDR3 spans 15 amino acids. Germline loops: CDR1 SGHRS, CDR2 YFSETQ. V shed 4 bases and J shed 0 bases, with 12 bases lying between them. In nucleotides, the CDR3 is TGCGCCAGCAGCCCAATTAAGGTTAGCACAGATACGCAGTATTTT. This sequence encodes CASSPIKVSTDTQYF.

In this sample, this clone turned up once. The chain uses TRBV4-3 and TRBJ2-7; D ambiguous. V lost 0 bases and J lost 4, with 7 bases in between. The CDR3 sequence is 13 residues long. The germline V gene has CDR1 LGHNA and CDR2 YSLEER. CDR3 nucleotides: TGCGCCAGCAGCCAAGATTCAGGATACGAGCAGTACTTC. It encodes CASSQDSGYEQYF.

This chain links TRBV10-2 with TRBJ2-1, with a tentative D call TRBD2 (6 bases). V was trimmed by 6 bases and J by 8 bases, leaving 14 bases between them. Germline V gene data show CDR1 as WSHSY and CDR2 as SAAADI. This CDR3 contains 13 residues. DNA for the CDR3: TGCGCCAGCAGACCGGGACTCCCCCATGAGCAGTTCTTC. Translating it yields CASRPGLPHEQFF.

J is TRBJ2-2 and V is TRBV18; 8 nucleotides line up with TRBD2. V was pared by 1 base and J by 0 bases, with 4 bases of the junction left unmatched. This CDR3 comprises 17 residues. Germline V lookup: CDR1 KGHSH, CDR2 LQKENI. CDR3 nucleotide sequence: TGTGCCAGCTCACCACGCGGTAGCGGGACGAACACCGGGGAGCTGTTTTTT. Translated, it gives CASSPRGSGTNTGELFF.

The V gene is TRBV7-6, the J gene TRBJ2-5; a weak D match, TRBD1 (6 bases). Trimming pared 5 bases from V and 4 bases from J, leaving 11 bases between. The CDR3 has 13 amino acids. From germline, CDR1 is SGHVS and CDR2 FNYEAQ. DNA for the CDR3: TGTGCCAGCAGCACCGGACAGTTAGAGACCCAGTACTTC. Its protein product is CASSTGQLETQYF.

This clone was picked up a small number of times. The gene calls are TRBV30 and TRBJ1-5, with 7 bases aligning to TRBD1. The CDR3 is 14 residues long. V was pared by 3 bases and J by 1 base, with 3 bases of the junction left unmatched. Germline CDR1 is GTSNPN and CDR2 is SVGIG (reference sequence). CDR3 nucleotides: TGTGCCTGGAGGCCCAGGGGGAGCAATCAGCCCCAGCATTTT. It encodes CAWRPRGSNQPQHF.

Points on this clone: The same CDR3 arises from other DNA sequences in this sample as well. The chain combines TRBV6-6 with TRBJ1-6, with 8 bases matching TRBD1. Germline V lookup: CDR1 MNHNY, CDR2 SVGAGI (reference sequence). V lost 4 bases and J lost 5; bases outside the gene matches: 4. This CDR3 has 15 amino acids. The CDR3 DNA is TGTGCCAGCAGTTTTGGGACAGGCAATAATTCACCCCTCCACTTT. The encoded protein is CASSFGTGNNSPLHF.

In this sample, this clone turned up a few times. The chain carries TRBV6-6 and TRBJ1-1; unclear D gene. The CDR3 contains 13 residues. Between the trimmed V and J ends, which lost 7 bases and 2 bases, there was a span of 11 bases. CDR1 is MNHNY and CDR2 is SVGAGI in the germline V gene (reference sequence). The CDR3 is CASTIYRNTEAFF. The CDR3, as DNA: TGTGCCAGCACCATTTACCGTAACACTGAAGCTTTCTTT.

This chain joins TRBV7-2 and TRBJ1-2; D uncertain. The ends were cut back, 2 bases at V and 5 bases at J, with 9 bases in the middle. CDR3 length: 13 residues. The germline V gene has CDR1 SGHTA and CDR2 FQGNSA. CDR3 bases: TGTGCCAGCAGCTTACAGGAAGGGTATGGCTACACCTTC. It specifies CASSLQEGYGYTF.

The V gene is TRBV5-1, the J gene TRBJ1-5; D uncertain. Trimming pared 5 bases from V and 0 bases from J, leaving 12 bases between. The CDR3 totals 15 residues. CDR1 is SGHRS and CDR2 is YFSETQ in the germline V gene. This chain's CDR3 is CASSLDGDSNQPQHF. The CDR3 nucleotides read TGCGCCAGCAGTCTGGACGGTGATAGCAATCAGCCCCAGCATTTT.